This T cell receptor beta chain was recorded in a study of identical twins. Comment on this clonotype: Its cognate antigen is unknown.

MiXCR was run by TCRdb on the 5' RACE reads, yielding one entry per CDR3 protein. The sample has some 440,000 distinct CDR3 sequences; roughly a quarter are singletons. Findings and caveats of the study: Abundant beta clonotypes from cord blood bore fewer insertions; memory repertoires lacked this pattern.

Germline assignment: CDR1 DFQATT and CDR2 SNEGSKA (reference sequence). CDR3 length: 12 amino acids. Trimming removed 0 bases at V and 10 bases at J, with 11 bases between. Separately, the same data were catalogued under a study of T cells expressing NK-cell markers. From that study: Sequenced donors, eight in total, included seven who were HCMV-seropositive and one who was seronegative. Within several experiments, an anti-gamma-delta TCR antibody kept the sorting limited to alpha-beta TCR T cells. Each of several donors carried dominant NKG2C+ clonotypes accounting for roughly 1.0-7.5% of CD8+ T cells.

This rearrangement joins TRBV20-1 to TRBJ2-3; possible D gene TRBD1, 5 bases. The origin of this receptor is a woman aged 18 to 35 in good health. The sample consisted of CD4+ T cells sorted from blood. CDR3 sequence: CSARDGRAAQYF. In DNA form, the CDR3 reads TGCAGTGCTAGAGATGGCAGGGCGGCGCAGTATTTT.